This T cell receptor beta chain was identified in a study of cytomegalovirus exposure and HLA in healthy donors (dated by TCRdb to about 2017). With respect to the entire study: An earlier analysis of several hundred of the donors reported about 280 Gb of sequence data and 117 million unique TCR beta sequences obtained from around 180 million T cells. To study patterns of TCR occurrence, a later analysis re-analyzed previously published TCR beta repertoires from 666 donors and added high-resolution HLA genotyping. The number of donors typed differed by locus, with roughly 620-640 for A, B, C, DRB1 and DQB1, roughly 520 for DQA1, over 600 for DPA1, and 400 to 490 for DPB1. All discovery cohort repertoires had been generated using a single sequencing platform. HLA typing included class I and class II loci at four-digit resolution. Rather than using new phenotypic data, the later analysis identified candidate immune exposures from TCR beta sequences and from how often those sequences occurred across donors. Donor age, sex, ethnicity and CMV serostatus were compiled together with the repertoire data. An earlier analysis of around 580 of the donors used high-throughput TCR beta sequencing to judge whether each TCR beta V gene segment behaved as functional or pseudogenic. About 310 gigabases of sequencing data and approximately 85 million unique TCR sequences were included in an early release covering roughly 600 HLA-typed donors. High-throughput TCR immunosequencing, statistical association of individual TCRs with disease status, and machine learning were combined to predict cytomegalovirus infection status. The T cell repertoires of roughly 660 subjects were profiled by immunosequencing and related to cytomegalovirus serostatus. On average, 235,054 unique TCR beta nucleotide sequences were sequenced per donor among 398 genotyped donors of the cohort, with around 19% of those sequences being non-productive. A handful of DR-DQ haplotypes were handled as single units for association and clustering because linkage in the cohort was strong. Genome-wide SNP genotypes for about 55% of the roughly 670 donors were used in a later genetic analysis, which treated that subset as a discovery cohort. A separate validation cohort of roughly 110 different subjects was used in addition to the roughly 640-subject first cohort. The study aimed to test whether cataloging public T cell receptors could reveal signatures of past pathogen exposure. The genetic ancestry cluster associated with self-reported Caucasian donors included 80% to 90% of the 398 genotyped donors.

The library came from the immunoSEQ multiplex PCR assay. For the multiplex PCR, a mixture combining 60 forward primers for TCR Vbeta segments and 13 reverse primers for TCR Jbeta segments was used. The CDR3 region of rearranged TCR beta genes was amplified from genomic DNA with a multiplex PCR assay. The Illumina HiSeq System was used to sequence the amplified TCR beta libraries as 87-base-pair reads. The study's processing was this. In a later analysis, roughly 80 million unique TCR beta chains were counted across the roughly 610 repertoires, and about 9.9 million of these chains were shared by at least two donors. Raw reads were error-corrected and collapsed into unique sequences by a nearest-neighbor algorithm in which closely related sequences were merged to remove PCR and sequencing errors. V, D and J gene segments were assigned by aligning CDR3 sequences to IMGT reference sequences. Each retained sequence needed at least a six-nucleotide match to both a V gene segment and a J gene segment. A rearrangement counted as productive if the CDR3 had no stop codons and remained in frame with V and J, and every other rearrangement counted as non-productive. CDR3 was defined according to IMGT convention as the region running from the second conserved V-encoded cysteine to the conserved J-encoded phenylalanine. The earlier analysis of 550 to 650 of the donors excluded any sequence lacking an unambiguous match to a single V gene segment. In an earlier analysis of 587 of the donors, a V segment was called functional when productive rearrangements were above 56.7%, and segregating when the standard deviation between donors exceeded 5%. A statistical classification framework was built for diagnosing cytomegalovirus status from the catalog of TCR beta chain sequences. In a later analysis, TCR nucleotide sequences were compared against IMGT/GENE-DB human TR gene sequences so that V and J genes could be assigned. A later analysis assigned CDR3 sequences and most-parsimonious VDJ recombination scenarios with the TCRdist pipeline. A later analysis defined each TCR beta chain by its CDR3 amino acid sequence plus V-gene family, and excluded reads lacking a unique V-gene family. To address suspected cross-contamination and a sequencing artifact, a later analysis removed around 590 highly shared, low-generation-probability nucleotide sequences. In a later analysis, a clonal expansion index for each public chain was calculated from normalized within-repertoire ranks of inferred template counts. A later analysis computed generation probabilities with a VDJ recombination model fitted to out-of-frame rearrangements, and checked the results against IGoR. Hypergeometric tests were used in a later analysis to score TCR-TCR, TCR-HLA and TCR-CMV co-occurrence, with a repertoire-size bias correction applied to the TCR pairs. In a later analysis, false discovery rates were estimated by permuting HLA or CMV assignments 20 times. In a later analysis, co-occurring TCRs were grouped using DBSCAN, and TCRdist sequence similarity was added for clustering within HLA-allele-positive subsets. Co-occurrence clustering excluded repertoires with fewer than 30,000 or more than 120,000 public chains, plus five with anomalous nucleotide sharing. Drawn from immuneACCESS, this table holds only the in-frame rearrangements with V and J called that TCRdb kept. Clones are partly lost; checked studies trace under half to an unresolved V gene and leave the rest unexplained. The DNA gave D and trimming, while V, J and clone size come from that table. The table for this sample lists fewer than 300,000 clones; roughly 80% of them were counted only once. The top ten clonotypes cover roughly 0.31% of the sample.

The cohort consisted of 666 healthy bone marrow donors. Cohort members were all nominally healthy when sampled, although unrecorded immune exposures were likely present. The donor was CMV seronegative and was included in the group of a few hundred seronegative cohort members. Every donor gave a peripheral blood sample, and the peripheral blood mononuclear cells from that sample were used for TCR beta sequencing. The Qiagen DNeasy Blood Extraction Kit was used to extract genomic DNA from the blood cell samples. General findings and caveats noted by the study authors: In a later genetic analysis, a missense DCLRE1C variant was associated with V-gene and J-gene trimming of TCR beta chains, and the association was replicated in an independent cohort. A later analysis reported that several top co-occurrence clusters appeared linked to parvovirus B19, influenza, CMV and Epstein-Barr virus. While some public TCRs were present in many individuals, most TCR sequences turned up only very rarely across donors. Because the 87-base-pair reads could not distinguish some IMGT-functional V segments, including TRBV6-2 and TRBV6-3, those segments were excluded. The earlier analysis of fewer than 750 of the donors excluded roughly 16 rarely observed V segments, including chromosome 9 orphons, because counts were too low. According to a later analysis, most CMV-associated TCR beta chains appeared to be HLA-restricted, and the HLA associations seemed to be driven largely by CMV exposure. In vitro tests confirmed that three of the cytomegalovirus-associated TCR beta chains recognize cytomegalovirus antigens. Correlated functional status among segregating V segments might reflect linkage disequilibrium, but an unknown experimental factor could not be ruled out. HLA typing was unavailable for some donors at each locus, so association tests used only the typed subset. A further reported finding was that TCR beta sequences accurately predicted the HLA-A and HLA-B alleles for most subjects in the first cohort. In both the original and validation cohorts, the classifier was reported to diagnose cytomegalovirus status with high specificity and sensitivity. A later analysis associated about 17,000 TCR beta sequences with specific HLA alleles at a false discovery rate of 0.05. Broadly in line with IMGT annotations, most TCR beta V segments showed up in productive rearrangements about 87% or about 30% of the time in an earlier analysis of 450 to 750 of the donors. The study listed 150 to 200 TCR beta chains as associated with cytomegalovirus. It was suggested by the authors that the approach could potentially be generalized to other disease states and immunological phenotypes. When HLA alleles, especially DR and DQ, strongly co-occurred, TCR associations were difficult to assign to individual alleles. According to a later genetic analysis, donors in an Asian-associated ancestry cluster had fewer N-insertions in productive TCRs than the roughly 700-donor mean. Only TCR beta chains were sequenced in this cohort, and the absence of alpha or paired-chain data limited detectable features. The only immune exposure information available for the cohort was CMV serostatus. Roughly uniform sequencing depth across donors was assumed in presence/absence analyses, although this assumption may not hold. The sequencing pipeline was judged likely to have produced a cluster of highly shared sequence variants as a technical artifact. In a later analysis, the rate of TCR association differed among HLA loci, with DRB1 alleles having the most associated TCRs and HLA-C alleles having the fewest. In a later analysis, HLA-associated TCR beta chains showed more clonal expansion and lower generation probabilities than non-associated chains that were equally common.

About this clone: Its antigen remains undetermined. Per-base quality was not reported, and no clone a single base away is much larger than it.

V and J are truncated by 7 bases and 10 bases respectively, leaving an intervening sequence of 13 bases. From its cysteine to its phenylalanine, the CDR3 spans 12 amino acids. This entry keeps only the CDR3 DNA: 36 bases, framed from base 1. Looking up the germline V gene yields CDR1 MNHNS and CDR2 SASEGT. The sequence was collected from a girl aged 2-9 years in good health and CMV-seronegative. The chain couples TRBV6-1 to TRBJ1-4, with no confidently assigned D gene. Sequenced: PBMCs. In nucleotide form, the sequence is TGTGCCAGCAACCCGTATGAGGGAAAACTGTTTTTT. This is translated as CASNPYEGKLFF.